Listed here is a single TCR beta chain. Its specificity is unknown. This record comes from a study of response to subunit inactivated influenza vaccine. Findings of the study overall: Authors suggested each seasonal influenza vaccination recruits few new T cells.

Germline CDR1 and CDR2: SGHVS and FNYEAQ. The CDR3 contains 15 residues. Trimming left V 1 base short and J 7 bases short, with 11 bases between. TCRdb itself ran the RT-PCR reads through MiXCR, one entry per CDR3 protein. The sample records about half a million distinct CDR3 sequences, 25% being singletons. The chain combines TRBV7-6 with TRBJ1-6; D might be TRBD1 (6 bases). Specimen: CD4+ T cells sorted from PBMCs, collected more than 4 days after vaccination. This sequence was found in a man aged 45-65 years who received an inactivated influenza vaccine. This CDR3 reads CASSLGQEVNSPLHF. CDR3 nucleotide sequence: TGTGCCAGCAGCTTAGGACAGGAAGTAAATTCACCCCTCCACTTT.